The 28 T cell receptor beta chains below all came from one sample that was sequenced in a study of blood T cell repertoires in COVID-19. Method: immunoSEQ multiplex PCR; TCRdb's copy keeps in-frame clones and lacks some. The sample contains 150,000 to 200,000 clones, 75% to 85% of which appear only once. The source material was peripheral blood. The receptors were sampled from a woman in her thirties or forties with COVID-19, enrolled during active disease.

This sequence joins TRBV6-5 and TRBJ2-3; 8 positions agree with TRBD1. J gave up 4 bases and V 6 bases, and 9 bases lay outside the gene matches. This CDR3 is built from 15 residues. The germline CDR1 and CDR2 sequences are MNHEY and SVGAGI. CDR3 bases: TGTGCCAGCAGAAGCCGGGACAGGCGAGCAGATACGCAGTATTTT. This translates into CASRSRDRRADTQYF.

This chain links TRBV7-3 with TRBJ2-3; 8 bases line up with TRBD2. The CDR3 totals 15 residues. The germline gives CDR1 SGHTA, CDR2 FQGTGA. V shed 5 bases, J shed 1 base, and the junction held 5 bases outside the gene matches. For the CDR3, the DNA is TGTGCCAGCAGCATTAGCGGGGCGGGCACAGATACGCAGTATTTT. Translation: CASSISGAGTDTQYF.

The CDR3 DNA is TGTGCCAGCAGCTTAACTTCGGGACTCTACTTTTCTGAGCAGTTCTTC. It codes for CASSLTSGLYFSEQFF. V and J are TRBV7-3 and TRBJ2-1, with D possibly being TRBD2 (6 bases). V lost 0 bases, J lost 9 bases, and 18 bases lay in between. In germline, CDR1 is SGHTA, CDR2 FQGTGA. The CDR3 totals 16 residues.

The chain has TRBV5-1 and TRBJ2-3, with 7 bases that match TRBD1. V gave up 2 bases and J gave up 5 bases; unmatched junction bases: 5. Germline V gene lookup returns CDR1 SGHRS and CDR2 YFSETQ. The CDR3 is 14 amino acids. For the CDR3, the DNA is TGCGCCAGCAGCTTCGACAGGGCGGGAGATACGCAGTATTTT. This translates into CASSFDRAGDTQYF.

The J gene is TRBJ2-3, the V gene TRBV3-1 (or the pseudogene TRBV3-2); D gene uncertain. Looked up from germline, CDR1 is LGHDT and CDR2 is YNNKEL (reference sequence). CDR3 length: 13 residues. V lost 3 bases, J lost 7 bases, and 11 bases lay in between. CDR3 loop: CASSHGGHNTQYF. CDR3 DNA: TGTGCCAGCAGCCATGGCGGCCACAATACGCAGTATTTT.

This rearrangement joins TRBV4-1 to TRBJ1-4; a possible D gene is TRBD1 (5 bases). V was cut by 1 base and J by 8 bases, with 11 bases left in between. Germline V gene data show CDR1 as MGHRA and CDR2 as YSYEKL. There are 14 residues in the CDR3. CDR3 sequence reads: CASSQGGVGEKLFF. The CDR3 DNA reads TGCGCCAGCAGCCAAGGGGGGGTAGGGGAAAAACTGTTTTTT.

The chain recombines TRBV19 with TRBJ2-1, with 7 nucleotides matching TRBD1. Germline V gene sequence: CDR1 LNHDA, CDR2 SQIVND (reference sequence). The CDR3 runs to 15 residues. The ends lost 5 bases at V and 9 bases at J; junction bases unmatched: 13. CDR3 coding DNA: TGTGCCAGTAGTCCCCCATCAACAGGGGTGAGTGAGCAGTTCTTC. This codes for CASSPPSTGVSEQFF.

The gene calls are TRBV6-6 and TRBJ2-1; 9 nucleotides agree with TRBD1. CDR1 and CDR2 from the germline V gene are MNHNY and SVGAGI (reference sequence). The CDR3 covers 16 residues. The J segment lost 8 bases and the V segment lost 5 bases, leaving 13 bases of the junction unmatched. Here the CDR3 reads CASSNRDRVLLYEQFF. The CDR3, as DNA: TGTGCCAGCAGTAACCGGGACAGGGTATTACTCTATGAGCAGTTCTTC.

The rearrangement uses TRBV7-9 and TRBJ2-2; possible D gene TRBD2, 7 bases. Germline V gene lookup returns CDR1 SEHNR and CDR2 FQNEAQ (reference sequence). V lost 4 bases and J lost 4, with 16 bases in between. CDR3 length: 16 amino acids. CDR3 DNA: TGTGCCAGCAGCTACAGAGGGGGGGATCGCACCGGGGAGCTGTTTTTT. Residues: CASSYRGGDRTGELFF.

The chain carries TRBV3-1 (or the pseudogene TRBV3-2) and TRBJ2-3; unclear D gene. Looked up from germline, CDR1 is LGHDT and CDR2 is YNNKEL (reference sequence). CDR3 length: 14 residues. Trimming pared 0 bases from V and 2 bases from J, leaving 6 bases between. The CDR3 spells CASSQDVFTDTQYF. The CDR3 region has the DNA TGTGCCAGCAGCCAAGATGTCTTCACAGATACGCAGTATTTT.

This rearrangement joins TRBV30 to TRBJ2-1, with D tentatively TRBD2 (5 bases). This CDR3 contains 12 residues. Germline values: CDR1 GTSNPN, CDR2 SVGIG (reference sequence). Trimming pared 0 bases from V and 9 bases from J, leaving 9 bases between. The CDR3 reads CAWSVLGSEQFF. The CDR3 DNA reads as TGTGCCTGGAGTGTACTAGGGAGTGAGCAGTTCTTC.

This clone was found once. The V and J genes are TRBV7-2 and TRBJ2-1, with TRBD1 identical over 11 bases. The CDR3 length is 15 residues. Trimming took 2 bases from V and 6 from J; bases not matched to a gene: 3. From germline, CDR1 is SGHTA and CDR2 FQGNSA. This chain's CDR3 is CASSLLGTGGNEQFF. DNA for the CDR3: TGTGCCAGCAGCTTATTGGGGACAGGGGGCAATGAGCAGTTCTTC.

Concerning this clone: Compared with germline, one end of the junction differs, possibly owing to a read error. CDR3 in amino acids: CASSLRASGGHTGELFF. CDR3 bases: TGTGCTAGCAGCTTACGAGCTAGCGGGGGCCACACCGGGGAGCTGTTTTTT. V and J are TRBV7-7 and TRBJ2-2, with 10 nucleotides matching TRBD2. The CDR3 runs to 17 residues. Germline loops: CDR1 SSHAT, CDR2 FNYEAQ (reference sequence).

The chain links TRBV10-3 to TRBJ2-1; the match to TRBD1 covers 9 bases. V shed 10 bases, J shed 1 base, and the junction held 17 bases outside the gene matches. The CDR3 consists of 18 residues. Germline loops: CDR1 ENHRY, CDR2 SYGVKD. DNA of the CDR3: TGTGCCACCCGCGCCGGGACAGGGCGTACCTTTTCCTACAATGAGCAGTTCTTC. It specifies CATRAGTGRTFSYNEQFF.

This chain uses TRBV28 with TRBJ1-5; possibly TRBD1 for D (6 bases). With 2 bases removed from V and 4 bases from J, the gap between germline ends came to 12 bases. The germline V gene has CDR1 MDHEN and CDR2 SYDVKM. The CDR3 is 15 residues long. The CDR3 region has the DNA TGTGCCAGCAGTTTAGTGGGGGCAGGGAATCAGCCCCAGCATTTT. It specifies CASSLVGAGNQPQHF.

V usage is TRBV10-3 and J usage is TRBJ2-1; 13 nucleotides align to TRBD2. Per germline, CDR1 ENHRY and CDR2 SYGVKD. This CDR3 is built from 14 residues. J was trimmed by 8 bases and V by 6 bases; bases with no gene match: 4. The CDR3 loop reads CAIRGTSGIDEQFF. CDR3 nucleotide sequence: TGTGCCATCAGGGGGACTAGCGGGATCGATGAGCAGTTCTTC.

The CDR3 region is CASSLEQRGYNEQFF. The CDR3 DNA follows: TGTGCCAGCAGCCTCGAACAGCGGGGATACAATGAGCAGTTCTTC. The V and J genes are TRBV11-3 and TRBJ2-1; 7 bases match TRBD2. The V and J ends lost 5 bases and 4 bases, in that order; junction bases with no gene match: 8. This CDR3 spans 15 amino acids. The V gene's germline CDR1 is SGHNT and CDR2 YENEEA.

V and J are TRBV24-1 and TRBJ2-1; 11 nucleotides agree with TRBD2. V gave up 7 bases and J gave up 4 bases; unmatched junction bases: 5. The germline V gene has CDR1 KGHDR and CDR2 SFDVKD. There are 15 residues in the CDR3. The CDR3 coding sequence is TGTGCCACCAGCCTGGGGACTAGCGGTTACAATGAGCAGTTCTTC. It translates to CATSLGTSGYNEQFF.

V and J are TRBV5-1 and TRBJ1-6; D is ambiguous. This CDR3 has 16 amino acids. Germline-derived CDR1 and CDR2 are SGHRS and YFSETQ. V was cut by 4 bases and J by 10 bases, with 21 bases left in between. CDR3 sequence reads: CASSVLPGSSVSPLHF. The CDR3 coding sequence is TGCGCCAGCAGCGTCCTGCCCGGTTCTAGTGTCTCACCCCTCCACTTT.

The chain couples TRBV5-4 to TRBJ2-3, with 10 bases matching TRBD2. V lost 4 bases to trimming and J lost 8 bases; unmatched junction nucleotides: 13. In germline, CDR1 is SGHNT, CDR2 YYREEE (reference sequence). The CDR3 loop spans 16 amino acids. The DNA of the CDR3 is TGTGCCAGCAGCCATGGAGGTAGCGGGAGGTTGGGTACGCAGTATTTT. Encoded protein: CASSHGGSGRLGTQYF.

The V gene is TRBV28, the J gene TRBJ2-3; 10 positions agree with TRBD1. The CDR3 has 14 amino acids. The germline gives CDR1 MDHEN, CDR2 SYDVKM. Trimming cost V 7 bases and J 4 bases; bases outside gene matches: 5. CDR3 bases: TGTGCCAGCACCTTGACAGGGGGCGCAGATACGCAGTATTTT. Protein product: CASTLTGGADTQYF.

This clone was observed a single time. The chain links TRBV7-2 to TRBJ1-2, with D hard to call. The CDR3 contains 18 residues. Germline CDR1 and CDR2: SGHTA and FQGNSA. V lost 5 bases to trimming and J lost 4 bases, with 26 bases between them. The CDR3 spells CASSPNRMSGGWLYGYTF. Here the CDR3 DNA reads TGTGCCAGCAGCCCAAATCGGATGTCTGGAGGTTGGCTCTATGGCTACACCTTC.

The chain joins TRBV9 to TRBJ2-3; D perhaps matches TRBD2 (5 bases). CDR1 is SGDLS and CDR2 is YYNGEE in the germline V gene. The ends were cut back, 0 bases at V and 8 bases at J, with 10 bases in the middle. The CDR3 runs to 13 residues. For the CDR3, the DNA is TGTGCCAGCAGCGTAGGAGAACGGGGTACGCAGTATTTT. It codes for CASSVGERGTQYF.

V usage is TRBV5-1 and J usage is TRBJ2-7; 7 nucleotides match TRBD1. After removal of 4 bases from V and 5 bases from J, the junction contained 9 bases not matched to a gene. Germline V gene sequence: CDR1 SGHRS, CDR2 YFSETQ. The CDR3 spans 14 residues. CDR3 sequence reads: CASSRDSPLDEQYF. The CDR3 region has the DNA TGCGCCAGCAGCCGGGACAGCCCTCTTGACGAGCAGTACTTC.

This sequence joins TRBV4-2 and TRBJ2-5; the match to TRBD2 covers 8 bases. This CDR3 has 15 residues. The germline CDR1 and CDR2 sequences are LGHNA and YNFKEQ. J gave up 3 bases and V 4 bases, and 7 bases lay outside the gene matches. CDR3 protein: CASSPAGTRKETQYF. Here the CDR3 DNA reads TGTGCCAGCAGCCCCGCCGGGACTAGAAAAGAGACCCAGTACTTC.

This chain uses TRBV7-2 with TRBJ1-5; D is unresolved. The CDR3 has 12 amino acids. V was clipped by 2 bases and J by 4 bases, with 3 bases between them. Germline V gene sequence: CDR1 SGHTA, CDR2 FQGNSA. CDR3 DNA sequence: TGTGCCAGCAGCTTACAAAATCAGCCCCAGCATTTT. Residues: CASSLQNQPQHF.

This chain uses TRBV6-5 with TRBJ2-1; D remains unclear. Trimming pared 4 bases from V and 4 bases from J, leaving 14 bases between. CDR1 MNHEY and CDR2 SVGAGI come from the germline V gene. CDR3 size: 15 residues. For the CDR3, the DNA is TGTGCCAGCAGTTTAGATTTACGCGAATACAATGAGCAGTTCTTC. This gives the protein CASSLDLREYNEQFF.

V and J are TRBV12-5 and TRBJ2-1, with 10 bases matching TRBD2. The CDR3 is 14 amino acids. V was pared by 6 bases and J by 4 bases, with 3 bases of the junction left unmatched. Looked up from germline, CDR1 is LGHNT and CDR2 is FRNRAP. The CDR3 DNA follows: TGTGCTAGTGGCTTAGCGGGAGGATACAATGAGCAGTTCTTC. Protein product: CASGLAGGYNEQFF.